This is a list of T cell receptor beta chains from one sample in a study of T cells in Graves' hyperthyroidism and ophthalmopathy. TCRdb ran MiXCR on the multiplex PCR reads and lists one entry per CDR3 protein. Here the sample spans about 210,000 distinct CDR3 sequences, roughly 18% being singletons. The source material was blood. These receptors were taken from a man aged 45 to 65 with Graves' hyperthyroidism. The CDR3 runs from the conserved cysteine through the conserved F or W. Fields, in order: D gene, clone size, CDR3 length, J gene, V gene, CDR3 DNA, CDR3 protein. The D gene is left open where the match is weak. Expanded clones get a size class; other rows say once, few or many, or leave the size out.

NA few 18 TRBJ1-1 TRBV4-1 TGCGCCAGCAGCCATCAGGGGAAGGGGAAGAGGGGGAACACTGAAGCTTTCTTT CASSHQGKGKRGNTEAFF
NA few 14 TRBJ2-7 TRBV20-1 TGCAGTGCTAGTTTGACCTTCAACTCCTACGAGCAGTACTTC CSASLTFNSYEQYF
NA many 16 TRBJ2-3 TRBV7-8 TGTGCCAGCAGCCCGCCTTTGAGGGTCCGGGGAGATACGCAGTATTTT CASSPPLRVRGDTQYF
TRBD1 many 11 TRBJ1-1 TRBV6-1 TGTGCCAGCACCTTACAGGGGTCGGCTTTCTTT CASTLQGSAFF
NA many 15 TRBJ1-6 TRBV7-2 TGTGCCAGCAGCTTAGCCTATTTGGGGAATTCACCCCTCCACTTT CASSLAYLGNSPLHF
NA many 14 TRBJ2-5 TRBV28 TGTGCCAGCAGTTTAACGGGGGCGGTCGAGACCCAGTACTTC CASSLTGAVETQYF
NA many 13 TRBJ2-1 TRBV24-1 TGTGCCACCAGTGACGCTATGAGGAATGAGCAGTTCTTC CATSDAMRNEQFF
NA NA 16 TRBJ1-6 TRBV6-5 TGTGCCAGCAGTTACTCGATCCGGGGCGCTGTATCACCCCTCCACTTT CASSYSIRGAVSPLHF
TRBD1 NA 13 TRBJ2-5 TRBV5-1 TGCGCCAGCAGCCCTTACAGGGGGGAGACCCAGTACTTC CASSPYRGETQYF
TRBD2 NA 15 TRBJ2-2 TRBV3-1 TGTGCCAGCAGCTCTTGGACTAGCGGCACAGGGGAGCTGTTTTTT CASSSWTSGTGELFF
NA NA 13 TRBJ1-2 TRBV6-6 TGTGCCAGCAGTTACGAAGGGGTTTATGGCTACACCTTC CASSYEGVYGYTF
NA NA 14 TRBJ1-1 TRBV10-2 TGCGCCAGCAGTGAGGGACGGATGAACACTGAAGCTTTCTTT CASSEGRMNTEAFF
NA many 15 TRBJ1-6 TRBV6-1 TGTGCCAGCACCTTGGGGGACGAAGTCAGCTCACCCCTCCACTTT CASTLGDEVSSPLHF
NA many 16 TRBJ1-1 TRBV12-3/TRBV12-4 TGTGCCAGCAGTTTTTCGGTAGGGACTCCCAACACTGAAGCTTTCTTT CASSFSVGTPNTEAFF
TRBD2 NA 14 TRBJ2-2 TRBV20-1 TGCAGTGCTTTAGCGGGAGGAACCTCCGGGGAGCTGTTTTTT CSALAGGTSGELFF
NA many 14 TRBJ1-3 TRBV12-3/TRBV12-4 TGTGCCAGCAGTTGGACAGCTTCTGGAAACACCATATATTTT CASSWTASGNTIYF
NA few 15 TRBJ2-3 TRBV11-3 TGTGCCAGCAGCTTAGGTGGTGCCAGCGCAGATACGCAGTATTTT CASSLGGASADTQYF
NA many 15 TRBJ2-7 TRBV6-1 TGTGCCAGCAGTGAAAGGGCGGCAAGCTCCTACGAGCAGTACTTC CASSERAASSYEQYF
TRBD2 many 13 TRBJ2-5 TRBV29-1 TGCAGCGTCCCTAGCGGGAGTTTTGAGACCCAGTACTTC CSVPSGSFETQYF
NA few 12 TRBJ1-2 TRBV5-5 TGTGCCAGCAGTATGACAGATTATGGCTACACCTTC CASSMTDYGYTF
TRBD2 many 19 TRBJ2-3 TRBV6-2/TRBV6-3 TGTGCCAGCAGTTACCTGAGGACTAGCGGGAGGACCCCCACAGATACGCAGTATTTT CASSYLRTSGRTPTDTQYF
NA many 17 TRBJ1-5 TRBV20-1 TGCAGTGCTAGAGATCCTAGGTTAGGTTGGAGCAATCAGCCCCAGCATTTT CSARDPRLGWSNQPQHF